Below, one T cell receptor beta chain is given with its context. Its target is unknown. The authors deemed Graves' hyperthyroidism stable absent ophthalmopathy progression within 18 months. This record belongs to a study of T cells in Graves' hyperthyroidism and ophthalmopathy. Amplified regions were TCR beta CDR3 sequences from RNA transcripts. RT-PCR in the first round (using the HTBI primer set) targeted the TCR CDR3. In TCRdb, the multiplex PCR reads were re-called with MiXCR into one record per CDR3 protein. This table has approximately 590,000 distinct CDR3 sequences, around 46% appearing once. Trimming cost V 3 bases and J 4 bases, with 13 bases left between them. This CDR3 spans 15 amino acids. The V gene's germline CDR1 is LNHDA and CDR2 SQIVND (reference sequence). Whole-study findings and limits: Peripheral blood also featured most of the thyroid clonotypes expanded above 0.001.

This TCR came from a young woman with Graves' hyperthyroidism. What was sequenced was peripheral blood or thyroid tissue (not recorded which). This chain links TRBV19 with TRBJ1-3; D uncertain. In DNA form, the CDR3 reads TGTGCCAGTAGTATTTCGGGAATCTTGGGAAACACCATATATTTT. Protein product: CASSISGILGNTIYF.